This T cell receptor (beta chain) was found in a study of monozygotic twins with inflammatory bowel disease. Study-level findings and limits: Clonotype sharing was lower in IBD patients than healthy twins, most markedly with disease activity. A reduction in TCRbeta diversity (inverse Simpson) was seen in IBD patients relative to healthy co-twins.

An amount of 3500 ng of total RNA was used for each TCR library. TCRdb reprocessed the 5' RACE reads, with one entry per CDR3 protein and no DNA. This sample's table has about 380,000 distinct CDR3 sequences. As to this clonotype: Its cognate antigen is unknown.

Germline V lookup: CDR1 DFQATT, CDR2 SNEGSKA (reference sequence). The CDR3 length is 11 residues. The specimen sequenced was blood. The chain recombines TRBV20-1 with TRBJ1-4; TCRdb's D call of TRBD1 is untestable without DNA. The receptor was derived from a human donor with ulcerative colitis or Crohn's disease, or a healthy co-twin of an affected twin (not recorded which). CDR3: CSARLGGLLFF.